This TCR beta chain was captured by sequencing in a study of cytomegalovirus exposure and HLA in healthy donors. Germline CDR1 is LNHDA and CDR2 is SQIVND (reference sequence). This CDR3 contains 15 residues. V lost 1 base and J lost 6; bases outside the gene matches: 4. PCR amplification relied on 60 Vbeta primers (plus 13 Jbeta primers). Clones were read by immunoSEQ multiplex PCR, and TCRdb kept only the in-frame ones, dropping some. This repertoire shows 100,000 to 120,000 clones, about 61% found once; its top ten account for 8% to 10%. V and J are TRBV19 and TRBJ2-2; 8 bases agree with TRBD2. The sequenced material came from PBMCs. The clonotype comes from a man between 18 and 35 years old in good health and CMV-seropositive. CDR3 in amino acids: CASSIGQRGSGELFF. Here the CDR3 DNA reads TGTGCCAGTAGTATAGGTCAGCGGGGGTCCGGGGAGCTGTTTTTT.